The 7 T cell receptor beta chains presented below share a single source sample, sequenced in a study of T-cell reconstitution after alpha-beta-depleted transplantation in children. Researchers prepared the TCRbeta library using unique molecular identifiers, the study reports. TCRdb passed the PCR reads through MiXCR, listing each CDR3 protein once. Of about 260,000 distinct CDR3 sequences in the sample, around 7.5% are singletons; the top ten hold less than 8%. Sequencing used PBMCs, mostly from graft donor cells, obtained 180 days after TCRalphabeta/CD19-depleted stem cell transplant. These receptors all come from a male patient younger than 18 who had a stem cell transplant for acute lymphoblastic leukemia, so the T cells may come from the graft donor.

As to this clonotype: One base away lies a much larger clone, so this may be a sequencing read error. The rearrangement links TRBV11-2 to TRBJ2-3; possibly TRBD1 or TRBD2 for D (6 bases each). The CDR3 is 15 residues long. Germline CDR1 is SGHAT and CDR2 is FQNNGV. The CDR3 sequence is CASSRTIGGKDTPYF. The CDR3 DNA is TGTGCCAGCAGCCGGACTATAGGGGGGAAAGATACGCCGTATTTT.

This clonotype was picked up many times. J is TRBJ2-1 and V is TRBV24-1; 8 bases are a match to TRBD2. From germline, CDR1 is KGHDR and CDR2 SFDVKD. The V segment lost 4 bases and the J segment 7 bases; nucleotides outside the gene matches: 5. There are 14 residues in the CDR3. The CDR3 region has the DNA TGTGCCACCAGTGACCCCACTAGCGGAAATGAGCAGTTCTTC. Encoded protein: CATSDPTSGNEQFF.

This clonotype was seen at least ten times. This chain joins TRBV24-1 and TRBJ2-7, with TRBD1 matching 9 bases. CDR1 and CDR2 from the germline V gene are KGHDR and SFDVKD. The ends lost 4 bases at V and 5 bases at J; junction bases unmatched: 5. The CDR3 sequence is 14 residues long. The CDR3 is CATSDAGTGNEQYF. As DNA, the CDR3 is TGTGCCACCAGTGACGCCGGGACAGGGAACGAGCAGTACTTC.

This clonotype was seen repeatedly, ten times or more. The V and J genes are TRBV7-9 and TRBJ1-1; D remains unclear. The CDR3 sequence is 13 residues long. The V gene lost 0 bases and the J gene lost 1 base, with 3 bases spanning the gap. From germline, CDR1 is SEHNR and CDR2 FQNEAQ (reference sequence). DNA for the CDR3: TGTGCCAGCAGCTTAGCGAAGAACACTGAAGCTTTCTTT. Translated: CASSLAKNTEAFF.

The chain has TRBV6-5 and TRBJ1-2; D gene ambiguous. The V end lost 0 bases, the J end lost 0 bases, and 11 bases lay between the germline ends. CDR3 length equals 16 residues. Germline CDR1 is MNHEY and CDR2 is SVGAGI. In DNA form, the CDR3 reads TGTGCCAGCAGTTACTCTGAGAAGGGCGCTAACTATGGCTACACCTTC. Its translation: CASSYSEKGANYGYTF.

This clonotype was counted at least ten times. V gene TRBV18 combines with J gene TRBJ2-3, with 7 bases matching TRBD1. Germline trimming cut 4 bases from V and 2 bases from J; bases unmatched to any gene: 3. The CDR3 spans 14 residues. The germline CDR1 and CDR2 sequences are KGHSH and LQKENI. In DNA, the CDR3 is TGTGCCAGCTCACATGGGACAGACACAGATACGCAGTATTTT. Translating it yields CASSHGTDTDTQYF.

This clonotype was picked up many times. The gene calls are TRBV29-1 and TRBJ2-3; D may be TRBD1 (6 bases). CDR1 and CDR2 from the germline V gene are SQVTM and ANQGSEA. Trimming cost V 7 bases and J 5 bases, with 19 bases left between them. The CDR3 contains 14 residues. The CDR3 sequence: CSAAPVQGRDTQYF. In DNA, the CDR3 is TGCAGCGCCGCCCCCGTCCAGGGGCGAGATACGCAGTATTTT.